Below are 23 T cell receptor beta chains sequenced from a single sample in a study of blood T cells in healthy people across ages. Primers used in a second PCR of about 6 to 12 cycles were a sample-barcoded 5' primer and a J-beta primer mix. TCRdb fed the 5' RACE reads into MiXCR, producing one record per CDR3 protein. The sample includes about 580,000 distinct CDR3 sequences, around 48% of them seen just once. Sequencing was performed on blood. Receptor source: a man aged 80 or over in good health.

This clonotype was counted between two and nine times. J is TRBJ2-3 and V is TRBV4-2; TRBD2 matches at 9 bases. Looked up from germline, CDR1 is LGHNA and CDR2 is YNFKEQ. The CDR3 spans 17 residues. V dropped 1 base and J dropped 6; count of bases not matched to a gene: 11. The CDR3 DNA reads as TGTGCCAGCAGCCAAGTTAGCGGGAGAGAGGAACGGGATACGCAGTATTTT. It translates to CASSQVSGREERDTQYF.

J is TRBJ2-1 and V is TRBV29-1; 9 nucleotides line up with TRBD2. Germline lookup yields CDR1 SQVTM and CDR2 ANQGSEA. The CDR3 totals 13 residues. Trimming took 4 bases from V and 5 from J; bases not matched to a gene: 3. The CDR3 DNA reads TGCAGCGTTGCTAGCGGGATTAACAATGAGCAGTTCTTC. It translates to CSVASGINNEQFF.

This clonotype has at least ten counts. This chain joins TRBV10-3 and TRBJ2-5, with D possibly being TRBD2 (5 bases). Germline CDR1 and CDR2: ENHRY and SYGVKD. Trimming shortened V by 0 bases and J by 3 bases, and 5 bases separated the two germline ends. This CDR3 spans 13 amino acids. The CDR3 coding sequence is TGTGCCATCAGTGAGTCCGGGGAAGAGACCCAGTACTTC. It is translated as CAISESGEETQYF.

This clonotype has more than one count but fewer than ten. The J gene is TRBJ2-3, the V gene TRBV20-1, with 9 positions matching TRBD2. This CDR3 has 15 amino acids. Unmatched junction bases numbered 5, after V lost 4 bases and J lost 0 bases. The germline gives CDR1 DFQATT, CDR2 SNEGSKA (reference sequence). The CDR3 reads CSATTRGGSTDTQYF. The CDR3, as DNA: TGCAGTGCTACAACGCGGGGGGGTAGCACAGATACGCAGTATTTT.

The chain carries TRBV20-1 and TRBJ2-3; D is unclear. CDR1 DFQATT and CDR2 SNEGSKA come from the germline V gene (reference sequence). The CDR3 spans 12 residues. V was clipped by 3 bases and J by 4 bases, with 8 bases between them. The CDR3 DNA reads as TGCAGTGCTAGGGCTCTTGCAGATACGCAGTATTTT. Translating gives CSARALADTQYF.

V gene TRBV7-9 combines with J gene TRBJ2-5, with a weak D call TRBD1 (5 bases). Germline CDR1 and CDR2: SEHNR and FQNEAQ (reference sequence). The V end was cut by 2 bases, the J end by 2 bases, with 15 bases between. This CDR3 region has 16 residues. The CDR3 protein is CASSLPGRPKQETQYF. The CDR3 DNA is TGTGCCAGCAGCTTACCAGGGCGGCCCAAACAAGAGACCCAGTACTTC.

Concerning this clonotype: This may be a read error, as it is one base from a much larger clone. As DNA, the CDR3 is TGTGCCAGCAGGTTCCGGACAGCGATGAGCACTGAAGCTTTCTTT. Translating it yields CASRFRTAMSTEAFF. The rearrangement uses TRBV6-5 and TRBJ1-1, with D maybe TRBD1 (6 bases). CDR1 and CDR2 (germline): MNHEY, SVGAGI. The CDR3 is made up of 15 amino acids. Trimming left V 6 bases short and J 4 bases short, with 18 bases between.

V and J are TRBV12-3 or TRBV12-4 and TRBJ1-2, with 9 bases that match TRBD1. V lost 6 bases, J lost 4 bases, and 6 bases stayed unmatched. The CDR3 loop spans 14 amino acids. The CDR3: CASSLQGAAYGYTF. The DNA of the CDR3 is TGTGCCAGCAGCTTACAGGGGGCCGCCTATGGCTACACCTTC.

As regards this clonotype: A read error may produce the germline difference seen at one junction end. The CDR3 sequence: CVSSQDLDRAQYF. The DNA of the CDR3 is TGCGTCAGCAGCCAAGATCTGGATCGAGCGCAGTATTTT. V is TRBV4-3 and J is TRBJ2-3; D remains unclear. CDR3 length equals 13 residues. CDR1 LGHNA and CDR2 YSLEER come from the germline V gene.

This sequence joins TRBV12-3 or TRBV12-4 and TRBJ1-2, with D maybe TRBD1 (6 bases). There are 19 residues in the CDR3. Trimming cost V 3 bases and J 0 bases, with 23 bases left between them. CDR3 sequence: CASSFEIWAGDGANYGYTF. The CDR3 DNA reads TGTGCCAGCAGTTTTGAGATTTGGGCAGGGGACGGAGCTAACTATGGCTACACCTTC.

The chain joins TRBV27 to TRBJ2-4; D is undetermined. The V end was cut by 9 bases, the J end by 7 bases, with 10 bases between. Germline loops: CDR1 MNHEY, CDR2 SMNVEV (reference sequence). The CDR3 consists of 11 residues. CDR3 sequence reads: CASISGNIQYF. For the CDR3, the DNA is TGTGCCAGTATCAGTGGGAACATTCAGTACTTC.

The chain employs TRBV27 and TRBJ2-5; D is unresolved. Trimming took 6 bases from V and 4 from J, leaving 21 bases between them. Germline V CDR1 and CDR2: MNHEY, SMNVEV (reference sequence). This CDR3 spans 16 amino acids. The CDR3 here is CASRLQPPGLGETQYF. The CDR3 bases are TGTGCCAGCAGGTTACAGCCTCCGGGTCTGGGAGAGACCCAGTACTTC.

The sample holds a few counts of this clonotype. CDR3 protein: CASSPRTGENTEAFF. The CDR3 bases are TGTGCCAGCTCACCCCGGACAGGGGAGAACACTGAAGCTTTCTTT. The gene calls are TRBV18 and TRBJ1-1; TRBD1 matches at 9 bases. Germline V gives CDR1 KGHSH, CDR2 LQKENI. This CDR3 region has 15 residues. The ends lost 3 bases at V and 1 base at J; junction bases unmatched: 3.

The chain combines TRBV29-1 with TRBJ1-2, with D tentatively TRBD1 (5 bases). This CDR3 has 12 residues. CDR1 SQVTM and CDR2 ANQGSEA come from the germline V gene. V lost 6 bases and J 6 bases, leaving 14 bases between the germline ends. The CDR3 loop is CSVGAQVNGYTF. The CDR3 nucleotides read TGCAGCGTCGGGGCGCAGGTAAATGGCTACACCTTC.

The count of this clonotype is one. CDR3 DNA sequence: TGCAGTGCTAGAGTGACAGGGGAGGGCTACGAGCAGTACTTC. It specifies CSARVTGEGYEQYF. The chain couples TRBV20-1 to TRBJ2-7; maybe TRBD1 (8 bases). Germline CDR1 reads DFQATT; CDR2 reads SNEGSKA (reference sequence). The CDR3 consists of 14 residues. Trimming removed 1 base at V and 3 bases at J, with 13 bases between.

The chain uses TRBV12-3 or TRBV12-4 and TRBJ2-7; tentative D call: TRBD2 (6 bases). There are 14 residues in the CDR3. The V end lost 7 bases, the J end lost 0 bases, and 13 bases lay between the germline ends. The CDR3 protein is CASTPGLGSYEQYF. The CDR3 nucleotides read TGTGCCAGCACCCCGGGACTCGGCTCCTACGAGCAGTACTTC.

This clonotype showed up just a few times. The chain uses TRBV7-2 and TRBJ2-1; maybe TRBD1 (5 bases). CDR1 is SGHTA, CDR2 FQGNSA, per germline. The CDR3 is 15 amino acids. V dropped 1 base and J dropped 7 bases, with 14 bases sitting between them. The CDR3 region is CASSLGSRGMNEQFF. The CDR3 nucleotides are TGTGCCAGCAGCTTAGGGAGTAGGGGAATGAATGAGCAGTTCTTC.

This clonotype was recorded a few times. V is TRBV9 and J is TRBJ2-3; 10 bases are a match to TRBD1. Germline values: CDR1 SGDLS, CDR2 YYNGEE. V shed 6 bases and J 6 bases; nucleotides not matched to a gene: 10. CDR3 size: 15 residues. In nucleotides, the CDR3 is TGTGCCAGCACCCCGGGACAGGGGATGAAGGATACGCAGTATTTT. Its protein product is CASTPGQGMKDTQYF.

V and J are TRBV7-2 and TRBJ2-4; D could derive from TRBD1 or TRBD2 (5 bases each). Judging by the DNA end, TRBJ2-7 fits better; the J call may be wrong. Germline CDR1 SGHTA, CDR2 FQGNSA. There are 15 residues in the CDR3. The CDR3 DNA sequence: TGTGCCAGCACCCAAGGGGCGCTAGCAATCTACGAGCAGTACTTC. It codes for CASTQGALAIYEQYF.

The V and J genes are TRBV20-1 and TRBJ1-2; D is unclear. This CDR3 is 16 amino acids long. CDR1 and CDR2 from the germline V gene are DFQATT and SNEGSKA (reference sequence). Trimming stripped 2 bases from V and 6 bases from J, with 22 bases between. The CDR3 loop is CSARLVDARTPHGYTF. The DNA for the CDR3 is TGCAGTGCTAGACTAGTGGATGCCCGGACCCCTCATGGCTACACCTTC.

The chain combines TRBV29-1 with TRBJ1-1; D might be TRBD1 (6 bases). Germline assignment: CDR1 SQVTM and CDR2 ANQGSEA. V dropped 4 bases and J dropped 1 base, with 10 bases sitting between them. This CDR3 is 13 amino acids long. The CDR3, as DNA: TGCAGCGTTGCGGCACAGGGGAACACTGAAGCTTTCTTT. Translating gives CSVAAQGNTEAFF.

The chain has TRBV6-6 and TRBJ2-1; 12 nucleotides align to TRBD2. Germline V gene sequence: CDR1 MNHNY, CDR2 SVGAGI (reference sequence). CDR3 length: 15 amino acids. Trimming at V came to 4 bases and at J to 6 bases, leaving 4 bases not matched to a gene. For the CDR3, the DNA is TGTGCCAGCAGTTCACTAGCGGGAGGATCCAATGAGCAGTTCTTC. Its translation is CASSSLAGGSNEQFF.

This clonotype has only one observation. The rearrangement uses TRBV29-1 and TRBJ1-2, with D unclear. This CDR3 spans 12 amino acids. Trimming cost V 6 bases and J 7 bases, with 15 bases left between them. The germline gives CDR1 SQVTM, CDR2 ANQGSEA. CDR3 region: CSVTLLDGGYTF. CDR3 nucleotides: TGCAGCGTGACCCTCCTTGACGGTGGCTACACCTTC.